This passage covers 5 T cell receptor beta chains from one sample sequenced in a study of read filtering for tumor transcriptome and immune sequencing. Molecular barcoded adaptors covering alpha/delta and beta/gamma chains were used on roughly 400 ng RNA. MiXCR, applied by TCRdb to the reads, yields one record per CDR3 protein. The sample lists over 35,000 distinct CDR3 sequences, approximately 12% occurring once. Sequences were obtained from a population of CD138-negative cells sorted from bone marrow. The receptor source for this set is a donor at least 40 years old with multiple myeloma.

Worth noting for this clonotype: A clone one base away is much larger, so this may be a read error. The rearrangement uses TRBV18 and TRBJ1-1, with D possibly being TRBD1 (5 bases). Germline V gene sequence: CDR1 KGHSH, CDR2 LQKENI. V was cut by 6 bases and J by 6 bases, with 17 bases left in between. This CDR3 comprises 14 residues. CDR3 sequence (DNA): TGTGCCAGCTCCCTCTCGAGGGTGGGGGCTGAAGCTTTCTTT. Translating gives CASSLSRVGAEAFF. Combining the CDR3 with reference TRBV18 and TRBJ1-1 gives the whole variable domain NAGVMQNPRHLVRRRGQEARLRCSPMKGHSHVYWYRQLPEEGLKFMVYLQKENIIDESGMPKERFSAEFPKEGPSILRIQQVVRGDSAAYFCASSLSRVGAEAFFGQGTRLTVV.

This clonotype was recorded at least ten times. The chain uses TRBV7-8 and TRBJ1-5; 9 bases line up with TRBD1. The CDR3 loop spans 14 amino acids. V shed 5 bases and J 6 bases; nucleotides not matched to a gene: 5. Germline CDR1 is SGHVS and CDR2 is FQNEAQ. CDR3 nucleotide sequence: TGTGCCAGCAGCCCACAGGGGGCGGTTCAGCCCCAGCATTTT. Translating it yields CASSPQGAVQPQHF.

Remarks on this clonotype: This could be a read error, since a much larger clone is one nucleotide away. Since the CDR3 does not end with the conserved phenylalanine or tryptophan, this likely comes from a read error. This chain uses TRBV3-1 with TRBJ2-5; D is unresolved. CDR3 length: 13 amino acids. Trimming shortened V by 5 bases and J by 5 bases, and 12 bases separated the two germline ends. CDR1 is LGHDT, CDR2 YNNKEL, per germline (reference sequence). CDR3 sequence reads: CASSSTAAETQYI. Here the CDR3 DNA reads TGTGCCAGCAGCTCCACAGCAGCGGAGACCCAGTACATC.

V gene TRBV6-4 combines with J gene TRBJ2-2, with TRBD2 matching 7 bases. The length of the CDR3 is 15 residues. Germline CDR1 and CDR2: MRHNA and SNTAGT. The J segment lost 7 bases and the V segment lost 3 bases, leaving 8 bases of the junction unmatched. The CDR3 bases are TGTGCCAGCAGTGAAGAAGAGGGAGGGATCGGGGAGCTGTTTTTT. It specifies CASSEEEGGIGELFF.

Worth noting for this clonotype: Since a much larger clone is just one base distant, this may be a read error. The V call is TRBV20-1, the J call TRBJ2-7, with 8 bases that match TRBD1. CDR3 length equals 14 residues. The germline V gene has CDR1 DFQATT and CDR2 SNEGSKA (reference sequence). V shed 5 bases and J 4 bases; nucleotides not matched to a gene: 10. CDR3 in amino acids: CSAERTGLVYEQYF. DNA for the CDR3: TGCAGTGCTGAACGGACAGGGCTCGTGTACGAGCAGTACTTC.